These 16 T cell receptor beta chains were sequenced from one sample in a study of OX40 agonist ivuxolimab in advanced cancers. Sequenced by immunoSEQ multiplex PCR; TCRdb stores in-frame clones only, minus some. Of 71,000 or so clones listed, more than 75% are singletons. The material was CD4+ or CD8+ T cells sorted from blood, obtained in a trial of the OX40 agonist ivuxolimab. These receptors were obtained from an adult with an advanced solid tumor such as melanoma, head and neck, liver or kidney cancer.

Of note for this clone: A read error may account for a junction end that differs from germline. V gene TRBV5-3 combines with J gene TRBJ2-7; D uncertain. TRBV5-3 is placed among ORFs of uncertain function. This CDR3 spans 13 amino acids. DNA of the CDR3: TGTGCCAGCAGCTTGAAGGAGCGTCGCGAGCAGTACTTC. This encodes CASSLKERREQYF.

The chain is built from TRBV7-9 and TRBJ1-3; D gene unclear. CDR3 length equals 15 residues. Trimming pared 5 bases from V and 1 base from J, leaving 12 bases between. Looked up from germline, CDR1 is SEHNR and CDR2 is FQNEAQ (reference sequence). The CDR3 DNA reads TGTGCCAGCAGCCCGGTGGGTTCGTCTGGAAACACCATATATTTT. Translated: CASSPVGSSGNTIYF.

This clone was seen a few times. This chain joins TRBV5-1 and TRBJ2-1; 14 bases line up with TRBD2. The CDR3 covers 14 residues. Germline CDR1 SGHRS, CDR2 YFSETQ. Trimming cost V 5 bases and J 6 bases; bases outside gene matches: 1. Here the CDR3 reads CASRTSGRVNEQFF. The CDR3 DNA follows: TGCGCCAGCAGGACTAGCGGGAGGGTCAATGAGCAGTTCTTC.

V and J are TRBV2 and TRBJ2-2; D remains unclear. This CDR3 comprises 11 residues. The germline CDR1 and CDR2 sequences are SNHLY and FYNNEI. V dropped 9 bases and J dropped 8 bases, with 10 bases sitting between them. CDR3 in amino acids: CASRLGGELFF. For the CDR3, the DNA is TGTGCCAGTAGATTGGGGGGGGAGCTGTTTTTT. Combining the CDR3 with reference TRBV2 and TRBJ2-2 gives the whole variable domain EPEVTQTPSHQVTQMGQEVILRCVPISNHLYFYWYRQILGQKVEFLVSFYNNEISEKSEIFDDQFSVERPDGSNFTLKIRSTKLEDSAMYFCASRLGGELFFGEGSRLTVL.

The chain is built from TRBV28 and TRBJ1-5, with 9 bases that match TRBD1. Trimming removed 6 bases from V and 6 bases from J; junction bases left unmatched: 6. Germline CDR1 MDHEN, CDR2 SYDVKM. This CDR3 is 14 amino acids long. The CDR3 region has the DNA TGTGCCAGCAGGACAGGGGGAGACAGTCAGCCCCAGCATTTT. It encodes CASRTGGDSQPQHF.

The chain has TRBV19 and TRBJ2-2; 7 positions agree with TRBD1. The CDR3 runs 17 residues. V was clipped by 3 bases and J by 0 bases; unmatched bases: 7. The germline V gene encodes CDR1 LNHDA and CDR2 SQIVND (reference sequence). The CDR3 sequence is CASSISTGTANTGELFF. Here the CDR3 DNA reads TGTGCCAGTAGTATTTCTACCGGGACAGCGAACACCGGGGAGCTGTTTTTT.

The rearrangement joins TRBV5-1 to TRBJ1-4; no definite D call. Trimming left V 3 bases short and J 8 bases short, with 14 bases between. This CDR3 has 14 residues. Germline V gene sequence: CDR1 SGHRS, CDR2 YFSETQ. The CDR3 sequence: CASSSDPTREKLFF. The DNA of the CDR3 is TGCGCCAGCAGCTCGGACCCTACGAGGGAAAAACTGTTTTTT.

V usage is TRBV4-2 and J usage is TRBJ2-5; 8 bases map to TRBD2. Germline CDR1 LGHNA, CDR2 YNFKEQ. The length of the CDR3 is 15 residues. The ends lost 4 bases at V and 2 bases at J; junction bases unmatched: 6. CDR3 coding DNA: TGTGCCAGCAGCCTACGGGTAGCGGGACAAGAGACCCAGTACTTC. This codes for CASSLRVAGQETQYF.

The J gene is TRBJ2-7, the V gene TRBV7-8; a weak D match, TRBD2 (6 bases). The CDR3 covers 13 residues. The germline V and J ends were trimmed by 4 bases and 4 bases, with 11 bases remaining between them. Germline V gene data show CDR1 as SGHVS and CDR2 as FQNEAQ. The CDR3 bases are TGTGCCAGCAGCTCGGGACTCAATTACGAGCAGTACTTC. As protein: CASSSGLNYEQYF.

The rearrangement links TRBV7-8 to TRBJ1-3, with D perhaps matching TRBD1 (6 bases). Germline values: CDR1 SGHVS, CDR2 FQNEAQ. This CDR3 is built from 14 residues. Trimming pared 6 bases from V and 4 bases from J, leaving 13 bases between. The CDR3 DNA reads TGTGCCAGCAGGTCACAGGGAGACGGAAACACCATATATTTT. It translates to CASRSQGDGNTIYF.

The chain couples TRBV7-6 to TRBJ2-2; D ambiguous. This CDR3 has 15 amino acids. In germline, CDR1 is SGHVS, CDR2 FNYEAQ. V was clipped by 2 bases and J by 3 bases, with 10 bases between them. CDR3 DNA: TGTGCCAGCAGCTTATCGGTCAGTTACACCGGGGAGCTGTTTTTT. Its protein is CASSLSVSYTGELFF.

The chain combines TRBV2 with TRBJ1-6; TRBD1 is a possible D gene (6 bases). Germline V gene lookup returns CDR1 SNHLY and CDR2 FYNNEI. V dropped 6 bases and J dropped 8 bases, with 11 bases sitting between them. The CDR3 spans 13 residues. The CDR3 region is CASRPNRDSPLHF. The CDR3 DNA follows: TGTGCCAGCAGACCGAACAGGGATTCACCCCTCCACTTT.

This chain uses TRBV19 with TRBJ2-5, with D perhaps given as TRBD1 or TRBD2 (5 bases each). Trimming shortened V by 5 bases and J by 3 bases, and 10 bases separated the two germline ends. This CDR3 has 13 residues. Germline values: CDR1 LNHDA, CDR2 SQIVND (reference sequence). As DNA, the CDR3 is TGTGCCAGTAGTGTCGGGACCAAAGAGACCCAGTACTTC. It encodes CASSVGTKETQYF.

The count of this clone is one. The chain combines TRBV5-4 with TRBJ2-3, with 10 bases lining up with TRBD1. Trimming at V came to 4 bases and at J to 6 bases, leaving 8 bases not matched to a gene. Germline loops: CDR1 SGHNT, CDR2 YYREEE (reference sequence). The CDR3 has 15 amino acids. CDR3 amino acids: CASSTPGQGRDTQYF. In nucleotides, the CDR3 is TGTGCCAGCAGCACCCCGGGACAGGGGAGGGATACGCAGTATTTT.

The chain carries TRBV10-3 and TRBJ2-5; possibly TRBD1 for D (5 bases). Germline-derived CDR1 and CDR2 are ENHRY and SYGVKD. The CDR3 is made up of 13 amino acids. V was pared by 3 bases and J by 5 bases, with 10 bases between. The CDR3 bases are TGTGCCATCAGTGAAGGGGATGACGAGACCCAGTACTTC. Translated, it gives CAISEGDDETQYF.

J is TRBJ2-7 and V is TRBV18; 8 nucleotides match TRBD2. V was clipped by 3 bases and J by 0 bases; unmatched bases: 4. CDR3 length equals 15 residues. From germline, CDR1 is KGHSH and CDR2 LQKENI. The CDR3 here is CASSPPGLDSYEQYF. The CDR3 DNA is TGTGCCAGCTCACCTCCGGGACTAGACTCCTACGAGCAGTACTTC.